Shown below are 4 T cell receptor beta chains from a single sample sequenced in a study of blood T cell repertoires in COVID-19. Generated by immunoSEQ multiplex PCR, the TCRdb table keeps only in-frame clones and is missing some. The sample includes more than 85,000 clones, 75% to 85% seen only once; the top ten take approximately 9%. The sequencing sample was made of peripheral blood. The receptors shown here come from a woman aged 65 to 85 with acute or convalescent COVID-19.

The chain recombines TRBV27 with TRBJ1-5, with a possible D match to TRBD1 (6 bases). Germline V gene sequence: CDR1 MNHEY, CDR2 SMNVEV (reference sequence). With 6 bases removed from V and 6 bases from J, the gap between germline ends came to 18 bases. This CDR3 contains 15 residues. The CDR3 sequence is CASRPTGLWVQPQHF. The CDR3 region has the DNA TGTGCCAGCAGGCCTACAGGGCTGTGGGTTCAGCCCCAGCATTTT.

The sample holds a few counts of this clone. This chain connects TRBV27 to TRBJ1-2; 7 nucleotides align to TRBD1. The germline CDR1 and CDR2 sequences are MNHEY and SMNVEV (reference sequence). The V gene end was trimmed by 3 bases and the J gene end by 6 bases; junction bases not matched to a gene: 7. This CDR3 has 14 amino acids. The CDR3 loop is CASSFRGQDHGYTF. The CDR3 nucleotides are TGTGCCAGCAGTTTTAGAGGACAGGACCATGGCTACACCTTC.

V usage is TRBV9 and J usage is TRBJ2-4; 10 bases map to TRBD2. The germline V gene encodes CDR1 SGDLS and CDR2 YYNGEE. The CDR3 has 14 amino acids. The junction had 1 base not matched to a gene; V was cut back by 3 bases and J by 4 bases. The CDR3 loop reads CASSAAGGKNIQYF. As DNA, the CDR3 is TGTGCCAGCAGCGCAGCGGGGGGGAAAAACATTCAGTACTTC.

The V gene is TRBV2, the J gene TRBJ1-1; D is unclear. The CDR3 contains 14 residues. The ends were cut back, 5 bases at V and 1 base at J, with 11 bases in the middle. CDR1 is SNHLY and CDR2 is FYNNEI in the germline V gene. The CDR3 coding sequence is TGTGCCAGCAGTACTACTGCTAGGAACACTGAAGCTTTCTTT. This translates into CASSTTARNTEAFF.